This TCR beta chain came from a study of blood T cell repertoires in COVID-19 (dated by TCRdb to 2020 to 2022). As for the study more broadly: Collaborator samples came from the United States, Italy and Spain and covered acute and convalescent phases of COVID-19. The prospective study material was composed of cDNA or gDNA derived from T cells, B-cell-depleted T cells, or PBMCs. The dataset comprised deeply sampled blood TCRbeta repertoires from subjects exposed to, actively infected with, or recovered from COVID-19. The repertoires were released in a freely available public database meant as a resource for research on the immune response to SARS-CoV-2. Samples were obtained from the ongoing ImmuneRACE study (first 160 participants) and from over 1,000 subjects provided by 6 global collaborators. Sample metadata almost always included a de-identified subject ID, COVID-19 status, age in years and sex. Where available, HLA class I and class II types were obtained from metadata supplied by the sample provider rather than from assay-based typing.

Relative to germline, V is missing 10 bases and J is missing 5 bases, with 14 bases of the junction outside any gene match. Its CDR3 holds 14 amino acids, cysteine through phenylalanine. Of all the DNA, just the CDR3 is kept, 42 bases in frame from base 1. Taken from the germline V gene, the CDR1 and CDR2 loops are MGHRA and YSYEKL. TCRbeta CDR3 regions were amplified from genomic DNA using the immunoSEQ Assay, a bias-controlled multiplex PCR. Under the source paper's analysis protocol: Nucleated cell counts per sample were estimated from amplification of reference gene primers within the assay. Sequence reads were collapsed and filtered to measure the absolute abundance of every unique TCRbeta CDR3 rearrangement. For each sample, productive Simpson clonality was calculated by taking the square root of Simpson's diversity index across productive rearrangements. Not all clones reach the TCRdb copy of this immuneACCESS table, which keeps in-frame sequences only. Checked studies attribute under half of the gap to unresolved V genes and leave the rest unexplained. The D gene and trimming were derived from the DNA, and the V and J assignments and clone size from that table. Across this sample there are tens of thousands of clones, with 81% seen only once. The top ten hold under 5% of the sample.

General conclusions and limits of the study: How much clinical and demographic metadata was included differed by source and by participant, and the metadata was provided uncurated.

One collaborating source in Seattle enrolled patients while the patients were actively infected and followed the patients over time throughout the course of disease. Whole blood was collected in K2EDTA tubes by collaborating institutions according to the institutions' own protocols. Collaborator samples were shipped for TCRbeta analysis as frozen whole blood, isolated PBMCs, or DNA extracted from either sample type. In the case of this clone: It lacks a known antigen. No qualities accompany the bases; no much larger clone lies one base away.

The chain is encoded by TRBV4-1 joined to TRBJ2-7; 7 bases in the junction line up with TRBD1. The clonotype comes from a man older than 75 with COVID-19, enrolled during active disease. Sequencing was carried out using peripheral blood. The sequenced DNA is TGCGCCAACTTGAGGGTCAGGGGGTCTAACGAGCAGTACTTC. It encodes CANLRVRGSNEQYF.